This T cell receptor (beta chain) is from a study of T cell clonality in common variable immunodeficiency (dated by TCRdb to between 2015 and 2016). General study outcomes and caveats: Fewer deletions and N-nucleotide insertions were reportedly observed in CVID TCRbeta sequences, and highly modified clones with 13 or more V deletions were reportedly absent from CVID TCRbeta sequences. According to the authors, finding the cause of the higher clonality in CVID would require sequencing the repertoires of T cell subpopulations. Correlations of repertoire features with clinical complications were constrained by heterogeneity among patients within the CVID cohort. Even though DNA input was equal, the average per sample came to roughly 80,000 unique sequences for controls compared with about 30,000 for CVID samples. TCRbeta clonality was higher in CVID subjects than in healthy controls (t-test p = 0.018), and the increase was most characteristic of about a third of subjects. Fewer TCRbeta clones were shared among CVID subjects than among healthy controls (p < 0.0001).

For sequencing, equivalent amounts of genomic DNA were input from CVID and control samples. For every sample, a 60 bp segment covering the rearranged TCRbeta CDR3 region was amplified and then sequenced. TCRbeta amplification used the immunoSEQ assay, a bias-corrected multiplex PCR with high-throughput sequencing. Per the source publication's procedure: Every unique nucleotide sequence counted as a clone and was annotated with V, D and J genes, copy number and frequency. Sequences were labeled productive if in frame, and non-productive if out of frame or containing stop codons. As previously described, clonality was calculated on the basis of Shannon's entropy. The predicted amino acid sequences of productive clones were used to derive mean CDR3 Kyte-Doolittle hydropathy. Using the R hclust function, scaled V gene usage was clustered hierarchically with Manhattan distance and complete linkage. Sharing of clones by CDR3 amino acid sequence was evaluated by resampling 12 repertoires per group over 100 rounds. The repertoires were searched for some 70 published EBV-specific TCRbeta sequences and some 240 published CMV-specific TCRbeta sequences. Analysis left out two CVID samples that produced under 10,000 sequences, so approximately 40 CVID repertoires remained. In its TCRdb copy, this immuneACCESS table keeps in-frame sequences only and misses some clones. Where compared with another copy, unresolved V genes explain less than half of these, and the others have no known cause. The D gene and trimming were derived from the DNA, and the V and J assignments and clone size from that table. The sample has around 50,000 clones on record, with no singletons. Approximately 5.4% of the sample is taken by the ten largest.

Most CVID patients and most healthy controls were of Caucasian heritage. Heparinized peripheral whole blood samples of about 4.5 to 8 ml were collected from each donor. Genomic DNA from adults with common variable immune deficiency (CVID) and from healthy adult controls was used for sequencing of TCRbeta CDR3 repertoires. The control group was made up of roughly 22 healthy adult volunteers (10 male and 12 female) whose ages ranged from roughly 20 to 66 years, with a mean age of approximately 35. To isolate peripheral blood mononuclear cells, diluted blood was subjected to density centrifugation over Hypaque 1077 or Ficoll-Paque. Unsorted mononuclear cells served as the source of genomic DNA, which was extracted either by Qiagen column purification or by a centrifugation-based method. This clone occurred many times. Its antigen is not yet known. The read comes to an end 3 residues before the CDR3 does, leaving the germline J gene to fill in the end.

Via the germline V gene (reference sequence), CDR1 is SGHNT and CDR2 YYREEE. CDR3 length: 16 amino acids, cysteine to phenylalanine. The DNA shown is the part of the CDR3 that was read: 39 bases, in frame from base 1. This sequence originates from a person aged 18-70 years in good health. The chain couples TRBV5-4 to TRBJ2-4; 10 central bases correspond to TRBD2. The sequencing input was peripheral blood mononuclear cells. The CDR3 DNA, read in part, is TGTGCCAGCAGCTTGAAACTAGCGGGACCTAAGGAGACT. The translation is CASSLKLAGPKET. The whole CDR3 is CASSLKLAGPKETQYF.